The 4 T cell receptor beta chains below all came from one sample that was sequenced in a study of spatial heterogeneity in lung cancer. TCRdb passed the 5' RACE reads through MiXCR, listing each CDR3 protein once. This table holds more than 80,000 distinct CDR3 sequences, more than 10% found once. Documented time point: sample taken at primary tumor resection. Unsorted samples of tumor, nontumor lung or frozen PBMC had their whole RNA sequenced. This material consisted of PBMCs, taken at surgery. Receptors originate from a male donor with early-stage non-small cell lung cancer.

This clonotype was counted a few times. V usage is TRBV7-8 and J usage is TRBJ2-5; TRBD1 might be the D (6 bases). This CDR3 spans 15 amino acids. Germline CDR1 reads SGHVS; CDR2 reads FQNEAQ. V lost 5 bases and J lost 0, with 13 bases in between. The CDR3 sequence: CASSADRLYQETQYF. The CDR3 DNA sequence: TGTGCCAGCAGCGCGGACAGACTGTACCAAGAGACCCAGTACTTC.

This clonotype was seen at least ten times. The genes are TRBV28 and TRBJ2-7, with 10 nucleotides matching TRBD2. CDR3 length: 15 amino acids. CDR1 and CDR2 (germline): MDHEN, SYDVKM. V lost 2 bases to trimming and J lost 7 bases; unmatched junction nucleotides: 8. CDR3 sequence reads: CASSLVPSGSHEQYF. CDR3 nucleotide sequence: TGTGCCAGCAGTTTAGTGCCTAGCGGGAGTCATGAGCAGTACTTC. Full variable domain (remainder filled in from reference TRBV28 and TRBJ2-7): DVKVTQSSRYLVKRTGEKVFLECVQDMDHENMFWYRQDPGLGLRLIYFSYDVKMKEKGDIPEGYSVSREKKERFSLILESASTNQTSMYLCASSLVPSGSHEQYFGPGTRLTVT.

The chain recombines TRBV2 with TRBJ2-2; D is undetermined. Germline CDR1 SNHLY, CDR2 FYNNEI. This CDR3 is built from 14 residues. Trimming shortened V by 2 bases and J by 4 bases, and 8 bases separated the two germline ends. The CDR3, as DNA: TGTGCCAGCAGTGAATTGGGTGTCACCGGGGAGCTGTTTTTT. Translating it yields CASSELGVTGELFF. Supplemented by reference TRBV2 and TRBJ2-2, the full variable domain reads EPEVTQTPSHQVTQMGQEVILRCVPISNHLYFYWYRQILGQKVEFLVSFYNNEISEKSEIFDDQFSVERPDGSNFTLKIRSTKLEDSAMYFCASSELGVTGELFFGEGSRLTVL.

This clonotype was counted only a few times. V and J are TRBV30 and TRBJ2-1; D not resolved. Per germline, CDR1 GTSNPN and CDR2 SVGIG (reference sequence). The CDR3 is 12 amino acids. V was clipped by 2 bases and J by 8 bases, with 10 bases between them. CDR3 loop: CAWSPSPYEQFF. CDR3 in DNA: TGTGCCTGGAGTCCCTCCCCGTATGAGCAGTTCTTC.